This T cell receptor beta chain was observed in a study of shared clonotypes between healthy human individuals. Study-wide points: Non-shared clonotypes showed lower generation probabilities than clonotypes common to all four donors. For naive CD4 cells, around 5.1% of clonotypes were shared across a few donors.

Details on this clone: Its antigen is currently unknown.

The CDR3 extends over 16 amino acids. Looked up from germline, CDR1 is SGDLS and CDR2 is YYNGEE. V was pared by 2 bases and J by 5 bases, with 10 bases of the junction left unmatched. Generated by immunoSEQ multiplex PCR, the TCRdb table keeps only in-frame clones and is missing some. The data show over a million clones, roughly 96% seen once. This TCR came from a man aged 25-45 years in good health. The gene calls are TRBV9 and TRBJ2-7, with TRBD2 matching over 10 bases. The sample taken for sequencing was naive CD4+ T cells sorted from blood. Subset reported: CD45RA+ positively selected. Written as DNA, the CDR3 is TGTGCCAGCAGCGTCCAGGATAGCGGGAGGTTCCACGAGCAGTACTTC. Its translation: CASSVQDSGRFHEQYF.